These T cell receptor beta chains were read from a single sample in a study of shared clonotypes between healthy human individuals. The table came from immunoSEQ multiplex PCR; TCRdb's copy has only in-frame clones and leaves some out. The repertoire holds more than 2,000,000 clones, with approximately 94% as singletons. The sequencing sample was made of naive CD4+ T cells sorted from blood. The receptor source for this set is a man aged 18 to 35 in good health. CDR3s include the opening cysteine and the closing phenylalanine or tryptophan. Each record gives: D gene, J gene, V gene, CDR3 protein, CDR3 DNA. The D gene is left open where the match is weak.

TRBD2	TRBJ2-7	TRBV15	CATSRRLAGYEQYF	TGTGCCACCAGCCGACGACTAGCGGGGTACGAGCAGTACTTC
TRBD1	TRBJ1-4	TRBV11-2	CASSGGQSFNEKLFF	TGTGCCAGCAGCGGGGGACAGAGCTTTAATGAAAAACTGTTTTTT
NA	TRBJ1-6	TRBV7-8	CASSLFGAGSPLHF	TGTGCCAGCAGCTTATTTGGGGCCGGATCACCCCTCCACTTT
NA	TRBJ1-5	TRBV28	CASSLWGTPNQPQHF	TGTGCCAGCAGTTTATGGGGGACTCCCAATCAGCCCCAGCATTTT
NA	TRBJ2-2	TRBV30	CAWTRANTGELFF	TGTGCCTGGACCAGGGCCAACACCGGGGAGCTGTTTTTT
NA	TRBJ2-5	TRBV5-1	CASSLEGGPTETQYF	TGCGCCAGCAGCTTGGAGGGGGGCCCGACGGAGACCCAGTACTTC
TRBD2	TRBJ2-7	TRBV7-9	CASSWQLAGGNEQYF	TGTGCCAGCAGCTGGCAACTAGCGGGAGGGAACGAGCAGTACTTC
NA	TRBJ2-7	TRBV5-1	CASSPDRPYEQYF	TGCGCCAGCAGCCCGGACAGACCGTACGAGCAGTACTTC
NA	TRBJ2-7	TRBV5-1	CASSFGHSKGGYEQYF	TGCGCCAGCAGCTTCGGACACTCCAAAGGGGGATACGAGCAGTACTTC
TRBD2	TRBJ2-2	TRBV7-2	CASSSRTSGRAGNTGELFF	TGTGCCAGCAGTTCCCGGACTAGCGGGAGGGCGGGGAACACCGGGGAGCTGTTTTTT
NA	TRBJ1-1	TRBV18	CASSLEQGGDTEAFF	TGTGCCAGCTCACTGGAGCAGGGAGGGGACACTGAAGCTTTCTTT
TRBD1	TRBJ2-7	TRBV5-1	CASSLGNRGTSYEQYF	TGCGCCAGCAGCTTGGGCAACAGGGGGACCTCCTACGAGCAGTACTTC
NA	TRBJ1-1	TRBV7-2	CASSVGRMNTEAFF	TGTGCCAGCAGCGTGGGACGGATGAACACTGAAGCTTTCTTT
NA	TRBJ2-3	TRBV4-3	CASSQEPLIGGLGTQYF	TGCGCCAGCAGCCAAGAACCCCTCATCGGGGGTCTAGGCACGCAGTATTTT
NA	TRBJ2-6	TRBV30	CAWSLVFLTF	TGTGCCTGGAGTCTGGTTTTCCTGACTTTC
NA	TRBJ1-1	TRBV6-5	CASSWGRAVGTEAFF	TGTGCCAGCAGTTGGGGCCGGGCCGTTGGAACTGAAGCTTTCTTT
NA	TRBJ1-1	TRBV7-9	CASSLTENTEAFF	TGTGCCAGCAGCTTGACAGAGAACACTGAAGCTTTCTTT
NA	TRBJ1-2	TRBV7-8	CASSLRRGDGYTF	TGTGCCAGCAGCTTACGGAGAGGGGATGGCTACACCTTC
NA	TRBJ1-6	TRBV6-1	CASSAGDNSPLHF	TGTGCCAGCAGTGCGGGGGATAATTCACCCCTCCACTTT
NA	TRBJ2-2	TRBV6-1	CASSGQIKGTGELFF	TGTGCCAGCAGTGGACAGATCAAGGGCACCGGGGAGCTGTTTTTT
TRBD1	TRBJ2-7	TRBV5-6	CASTRFWDRDYEQYF	TGTGCCAGCACCCGCTTTTGGGACAGGGATTACGAGCAGTACTTC
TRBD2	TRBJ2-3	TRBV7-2	CASSLGLAGSDTQYF	TGTGCCAGCAGCCTAGGACTAGCGGGTTCAGATACGCAGTATTTT
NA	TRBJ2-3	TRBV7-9	CASSSRISSRDTQYF	TGTGCCAGCAGCAGCCGAATCTCGTCCAGGGATACGCAGTATTTT
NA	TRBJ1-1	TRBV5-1	CASSSQGSGMNTEAFF	TGCGCCAGCAGCTCACAGGGAAGCGGGATGAACACTGAAGCTTTCTTT
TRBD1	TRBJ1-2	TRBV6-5	CASSWGTGYGYTF	TGTGCCAGCAGTTGGGGGACAGGGTATGGCTACACCTTC
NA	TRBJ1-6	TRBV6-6	CASSGGRGNSPLHF	TGTGCCAGCAGCGGGGGGCGCGGGAATTCACCCCTCCACTTT
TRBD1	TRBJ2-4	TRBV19	CASSTGTGKNIQYF	TGTGCCAGTAGTACCGGGACAGGCAAAAACATTCAGTACTTC
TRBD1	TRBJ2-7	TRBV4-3	CASSQEAGQGAYEQYF	TGCGCCAGCAGCCAAGAAGCGGGACAGGGCGCCTACGAGCAGTACTTC
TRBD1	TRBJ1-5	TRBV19	CASTSTGGSNQPQHF	TGTGCCAGTACTTCGACAGGGGGAAGCAATCAGCCCCAGCATTTT
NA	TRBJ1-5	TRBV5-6	CASSYRQANQPQHF	TGTGCCAGCAGCTACCGACAGGCCAATCAGCCCCAGCATTTT
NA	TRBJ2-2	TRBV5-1	CASSLQGSDGELFF	TGCGCCAGCTCCCTTCAGGGAAGTGACGGGGAGCTGTTTTTT
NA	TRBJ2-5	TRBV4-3	CASSQSSGGETQYF	TGCGCCAGCAGCCAGAGTTCTGGGGGAGAGACCCAGTACTTC
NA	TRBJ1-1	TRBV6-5	CASSYSGNEAFF	TGTGCCAGCAGTTACTCGGGCAATGAAGCTTTCTTT